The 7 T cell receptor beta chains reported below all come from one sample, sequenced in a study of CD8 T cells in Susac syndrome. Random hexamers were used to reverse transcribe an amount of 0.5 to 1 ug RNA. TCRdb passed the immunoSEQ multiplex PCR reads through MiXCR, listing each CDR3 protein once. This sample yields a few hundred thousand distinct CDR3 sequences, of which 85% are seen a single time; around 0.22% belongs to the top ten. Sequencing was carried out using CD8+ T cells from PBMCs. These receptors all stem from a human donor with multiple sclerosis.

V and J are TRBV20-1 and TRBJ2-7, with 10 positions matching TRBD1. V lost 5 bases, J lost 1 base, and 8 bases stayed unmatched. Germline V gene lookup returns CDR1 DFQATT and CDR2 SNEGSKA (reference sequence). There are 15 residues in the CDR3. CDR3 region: CSALSRDRGSYEQYF. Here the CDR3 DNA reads TGCAGTGCTCTATCCCGGGACAGGGGATCCTACGAGCAGTACTTC.

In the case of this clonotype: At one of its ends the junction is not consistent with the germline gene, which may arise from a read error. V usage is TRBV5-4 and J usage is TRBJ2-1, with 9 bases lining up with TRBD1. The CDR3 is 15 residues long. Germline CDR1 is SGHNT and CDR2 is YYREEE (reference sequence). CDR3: CAGSESGQGNNEQFF. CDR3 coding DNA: TGTGCCGGCAGCGAATCGGGACAGGGCAACAATGAGCAGTTCTTC.

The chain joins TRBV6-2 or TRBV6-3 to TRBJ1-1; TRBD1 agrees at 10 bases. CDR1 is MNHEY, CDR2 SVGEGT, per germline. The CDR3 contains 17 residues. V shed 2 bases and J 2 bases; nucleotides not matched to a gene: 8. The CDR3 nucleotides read TGTGCCAGCAGTTACGACAGGGGGCGGACTGATAACACTGAAGCTTTCTTT. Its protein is CASSYDRGRTDNTEAFF.

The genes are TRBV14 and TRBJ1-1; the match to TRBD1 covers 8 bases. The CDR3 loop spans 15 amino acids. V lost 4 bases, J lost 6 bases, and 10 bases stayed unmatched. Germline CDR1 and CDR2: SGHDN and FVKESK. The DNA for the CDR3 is TGTGCCAGCAGCCCCTCAGGACAGGGCCACGCTGAAGCTTTCTTT. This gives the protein CASSPSGQGHAEAFF.

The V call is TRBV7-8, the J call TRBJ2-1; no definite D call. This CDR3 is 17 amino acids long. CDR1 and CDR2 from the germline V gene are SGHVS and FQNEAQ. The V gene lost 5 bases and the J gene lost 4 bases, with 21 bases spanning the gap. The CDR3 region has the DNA TGTGCCAGCAGCCCCGTCGTAGCTTTAAGGAAGTACAATGAGCAGTTCTTC. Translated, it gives CASSPVVALRKYNEQFF.

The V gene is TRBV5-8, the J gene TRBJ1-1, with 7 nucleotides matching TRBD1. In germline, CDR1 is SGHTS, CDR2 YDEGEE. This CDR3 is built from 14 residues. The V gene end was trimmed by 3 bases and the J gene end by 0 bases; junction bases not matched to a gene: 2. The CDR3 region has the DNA TGTGCCAGCAGCTGGGGACAGTTGAACACTGAAGCTTTCTTT. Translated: CASSWGQLNTEAFF.

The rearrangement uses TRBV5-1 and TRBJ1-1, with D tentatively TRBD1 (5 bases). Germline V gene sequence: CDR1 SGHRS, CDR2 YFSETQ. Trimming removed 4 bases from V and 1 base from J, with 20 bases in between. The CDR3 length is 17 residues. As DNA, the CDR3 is TGCGCCAGCAGCGGGAGAGGGGCCTTGGAGACGAACACTGAAGCTTTCTTT. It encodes CASSGRGALETNTEAFF.